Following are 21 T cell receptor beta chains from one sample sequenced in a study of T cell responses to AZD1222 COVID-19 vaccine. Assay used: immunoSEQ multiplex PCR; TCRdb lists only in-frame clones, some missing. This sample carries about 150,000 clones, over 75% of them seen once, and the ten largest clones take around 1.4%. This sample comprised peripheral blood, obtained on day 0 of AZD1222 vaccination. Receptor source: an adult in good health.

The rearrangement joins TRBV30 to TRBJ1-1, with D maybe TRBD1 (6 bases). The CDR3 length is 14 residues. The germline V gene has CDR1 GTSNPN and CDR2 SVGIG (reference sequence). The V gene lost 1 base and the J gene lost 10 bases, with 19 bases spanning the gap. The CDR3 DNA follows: TGTGCCTGGAGTGACGACCCCGTCAGGGGAGCAGCTTTCTTT. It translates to CAWSDDPVRGAAFF.

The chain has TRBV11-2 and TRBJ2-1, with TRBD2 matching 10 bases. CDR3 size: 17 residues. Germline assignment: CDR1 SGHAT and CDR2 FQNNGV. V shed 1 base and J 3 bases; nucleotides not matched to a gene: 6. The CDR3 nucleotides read TGTGCCAGCAGCTTAGGGTTTGCTAGCGGGAGCTACAATGAGCAGTTCTTC. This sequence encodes CASSLGFASGSYNEQFF.

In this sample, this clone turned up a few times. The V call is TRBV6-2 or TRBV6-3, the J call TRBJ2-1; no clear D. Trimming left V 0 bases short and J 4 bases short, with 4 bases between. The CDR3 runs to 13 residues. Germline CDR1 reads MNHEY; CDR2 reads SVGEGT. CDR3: CASSYSEYNEQFF. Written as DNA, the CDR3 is TGTGCCAGCAGTTACTCGGAATACAATGAGCAGTTCTTC.

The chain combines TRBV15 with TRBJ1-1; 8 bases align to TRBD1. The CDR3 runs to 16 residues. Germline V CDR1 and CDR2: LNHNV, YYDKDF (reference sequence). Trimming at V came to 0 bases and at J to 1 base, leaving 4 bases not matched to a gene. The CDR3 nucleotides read TGTGCCACCAGCAGAGACAGGGGGCGCGGGAACACTGAAGCTTTCTTT. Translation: CATSRDRGRGNTEAFF. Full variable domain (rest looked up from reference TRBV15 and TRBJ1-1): DAMVIQNPRYQVTQFGKPVTLSCSQTLNHNVMYWYQQKSSQAPKLLFHYYDKDFNNEADTPDNFQSRRPNTSFCFLDIRSPGLGDTAMYLCATSRDRGRGNTEAFFGQGTRLTVV.

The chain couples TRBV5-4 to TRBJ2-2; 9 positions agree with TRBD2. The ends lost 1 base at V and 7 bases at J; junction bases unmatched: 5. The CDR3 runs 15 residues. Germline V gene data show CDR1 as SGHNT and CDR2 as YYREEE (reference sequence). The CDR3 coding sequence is TGTGCCAGCAGCTTGACTAGCGGGCGGAACGGGGAGCTGTTTTTT. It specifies CASSLTSGRNGELFF.

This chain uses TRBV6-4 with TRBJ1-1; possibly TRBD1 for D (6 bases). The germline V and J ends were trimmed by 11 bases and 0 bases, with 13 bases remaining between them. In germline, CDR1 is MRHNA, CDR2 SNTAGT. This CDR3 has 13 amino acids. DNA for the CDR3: TGTGCCTCCAAGGGGGGTATGAACACTGAAGCTTTCTTT. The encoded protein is CASKGGMNTEAFF.

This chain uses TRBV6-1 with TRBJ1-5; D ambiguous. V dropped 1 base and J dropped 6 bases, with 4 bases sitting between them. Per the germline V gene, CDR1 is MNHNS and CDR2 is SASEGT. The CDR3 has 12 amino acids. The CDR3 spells CASSEEGQPQHF. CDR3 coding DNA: TGTGCCAGCAGTGAAGAGGGTCAGCCCCAGCATTTT.

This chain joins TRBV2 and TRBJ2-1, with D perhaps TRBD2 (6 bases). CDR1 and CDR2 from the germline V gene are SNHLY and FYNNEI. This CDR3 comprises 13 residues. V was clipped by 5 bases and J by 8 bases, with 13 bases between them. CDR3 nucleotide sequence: TGTGCCAGCAGTCGGGACTTTACCCATGAGCAGTTCTTC. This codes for CASSRDFTHEQFF.

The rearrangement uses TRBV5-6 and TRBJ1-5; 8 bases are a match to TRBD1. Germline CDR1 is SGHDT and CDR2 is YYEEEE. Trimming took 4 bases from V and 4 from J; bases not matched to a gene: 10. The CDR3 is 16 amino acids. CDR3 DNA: TGTGCCAGCAGCGCAGGGACAGGCATAGGGAATCAGCCCCAGCATTTT. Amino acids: CASSAGTGIGNQPQHF.

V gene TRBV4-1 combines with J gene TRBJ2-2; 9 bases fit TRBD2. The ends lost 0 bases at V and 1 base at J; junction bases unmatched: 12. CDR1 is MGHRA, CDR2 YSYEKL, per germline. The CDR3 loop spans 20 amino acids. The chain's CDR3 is CASSQDGWGAGGRNTGELFF. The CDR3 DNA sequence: TGCGCCAGCAGCCAAGATGGGTGGGGAGCGGGGGGCCGGAACACCGGGGAGCTGTTTTTT.

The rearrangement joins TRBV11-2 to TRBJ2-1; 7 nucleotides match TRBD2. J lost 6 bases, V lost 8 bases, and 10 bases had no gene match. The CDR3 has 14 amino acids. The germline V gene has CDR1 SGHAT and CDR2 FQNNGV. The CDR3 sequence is CASGPLAALNEQFF. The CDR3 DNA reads TGTGCCAGCGGGCCTCTAGCGGCCCTCAATGAGCAGTTCTTC.

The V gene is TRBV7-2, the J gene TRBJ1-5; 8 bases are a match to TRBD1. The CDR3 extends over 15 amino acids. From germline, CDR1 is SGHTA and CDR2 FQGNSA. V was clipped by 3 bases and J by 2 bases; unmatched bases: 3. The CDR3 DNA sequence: TGTGCCAGCAGCTTCGACAGGGGTCGCAATCAGCCCCAGCATTTT. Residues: CASSFDRGRNQPQHF.

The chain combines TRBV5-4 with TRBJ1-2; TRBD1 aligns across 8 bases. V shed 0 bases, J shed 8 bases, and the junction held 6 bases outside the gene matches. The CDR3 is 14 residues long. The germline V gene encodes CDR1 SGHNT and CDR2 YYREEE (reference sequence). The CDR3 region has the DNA TGTGCCAGCAGCTTGGTTGCAGGGGGCGGAGGCTACACCTTC. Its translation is CASSLVAGGGGYTF.

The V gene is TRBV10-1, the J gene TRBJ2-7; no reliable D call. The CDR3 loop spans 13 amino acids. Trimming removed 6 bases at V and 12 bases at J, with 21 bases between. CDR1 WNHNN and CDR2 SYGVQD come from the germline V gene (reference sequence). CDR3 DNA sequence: TGCGCCAGCAGCCGAGACCCCCAGCTATCCCGGTACTTC. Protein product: CASSRDPQLSRYF.

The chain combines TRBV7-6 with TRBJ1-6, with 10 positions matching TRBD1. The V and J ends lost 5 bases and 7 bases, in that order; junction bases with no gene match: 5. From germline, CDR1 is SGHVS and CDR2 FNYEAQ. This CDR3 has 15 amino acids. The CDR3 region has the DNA TGTGCCAGCAGCCCAGGGACAGGGGAGAATTCACCCCTCCACTTT. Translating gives CASSPGTGENSPLHF.

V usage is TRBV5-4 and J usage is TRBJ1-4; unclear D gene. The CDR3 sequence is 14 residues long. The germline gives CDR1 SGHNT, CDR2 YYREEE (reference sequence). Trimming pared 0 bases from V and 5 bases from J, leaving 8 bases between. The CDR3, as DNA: TGTGCCAGCAGCTTGGACAGCCGGAATGAAAAACTGTTTTTT. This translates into CASSLDSRNEKLFF.

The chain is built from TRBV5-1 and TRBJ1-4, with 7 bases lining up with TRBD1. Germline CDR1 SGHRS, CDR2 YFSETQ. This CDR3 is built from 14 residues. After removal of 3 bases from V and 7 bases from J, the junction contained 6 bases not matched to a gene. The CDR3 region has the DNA TGCGCCAGCAGCTCAGGGGGGGCGGCTGAAAAACTGTTTTTT. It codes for CASSSGGAAEKLFF.

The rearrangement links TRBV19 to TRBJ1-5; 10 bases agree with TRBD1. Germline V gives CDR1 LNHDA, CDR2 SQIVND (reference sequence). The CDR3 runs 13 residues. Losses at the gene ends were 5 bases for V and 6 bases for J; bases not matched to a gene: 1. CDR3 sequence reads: CASSGTGAQPQHF. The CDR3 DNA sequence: TGTGCCAGTAGTGGGACAGGGGCTCAGCCCCAGCATTTT.

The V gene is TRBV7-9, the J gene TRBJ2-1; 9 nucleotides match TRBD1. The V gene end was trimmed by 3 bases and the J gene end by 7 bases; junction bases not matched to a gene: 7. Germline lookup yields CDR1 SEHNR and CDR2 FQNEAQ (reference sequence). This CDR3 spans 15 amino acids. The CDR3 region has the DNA TGTGCCAGCAGCTTCGAGCAGACAGGGGGAAATGAGCAGTTCTTC. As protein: CASSFEQTGGNEQFF. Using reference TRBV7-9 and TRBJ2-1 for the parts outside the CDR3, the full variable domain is DTGVSQNPRHKITKRGQNVTFRCDPISEHNRLYWYRQTLGQGPEFLTYFQNEAQLEKSRLLSDRFSAERPKGSFSTLEIQRTEQGDSAMYLCASSFEQTGGNEQFFGPGTRLTVL.

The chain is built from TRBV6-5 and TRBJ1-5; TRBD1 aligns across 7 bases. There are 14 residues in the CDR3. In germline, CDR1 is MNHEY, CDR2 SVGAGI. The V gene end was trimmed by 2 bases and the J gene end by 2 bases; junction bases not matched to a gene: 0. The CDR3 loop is CASSYTGGNQPQHF. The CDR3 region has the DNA TGTGCCAGCAGTTACACAGGGGGCAATCAGCCCCAGCATTTT.

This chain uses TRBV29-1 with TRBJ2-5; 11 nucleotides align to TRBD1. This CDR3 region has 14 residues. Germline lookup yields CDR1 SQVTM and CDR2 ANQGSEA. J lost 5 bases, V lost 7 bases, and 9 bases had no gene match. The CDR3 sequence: CSAEGQGGPETQYF. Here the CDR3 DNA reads TGCAGCGCCGAGGGACAGGGGGGTCCCGAGACCCAGTACTTC.